These 24 T cell receptor beta chains originate from one sample sequenced in a study of blood T cells in healthy people across ages. Primers used in a second PCR of about 6 to 11 cycles were a sample-barcoded 5' primer and a J-beta primer mix. Using its own MiXCR run on the 5' RACE reads, TCRdb lists one record per CDR3 protein. The table records roughly 500,000 distinct CDR3 sequences, roughly a quarter of them present only once. The sequencing sample was made of blood. The receptor set was obtained from a woman aged 70-85 years in good health.

The gene calls are TRBV7-2 and TRBJ2-4; D uncertain. Between the trimmed V and J ends, which lost 5 bases and 11 bases, there was a span of 16 bases. Germline V lookup: CDR1 SGHTA, CDR2 FQGNSA. There are 13 residues in the CDR3. The DNA for the CDR3 is TGTGCCAGCAGCAACCTAATGGGGAACGTTCAGTACTTC. Amino acid sequence: CASSNLMGNVQYF.

The V call is TRBV5-6, the J call TRBJ1-2; TRBD1 matches at 8 bases. Germline V gene lookup returns CDR1 SGHDT and CDR2 YYEEEE. This CDR3 is built from 13 residues. With V trimmed by 4 bases and J by 6 bases, 5 bases remained unmatched. CDR3 amino acids: CASSPRTGNGYTF. As DNA, the CDR3 is TGTGCCAGCAGCCCCAGGACAGGGAATGGCTACACCTTC. Combining the CDR3 with reference TRBV5-6 and TRBJ1-2 gives the whole variable domain DAGVTQSPTHLIKTRGQQVTLRCSPKSGHDTVSWYQQALGQGPQFIFQYYEEEERQRGNFPDRFSGHQFPNYSSELNVNALLLGDSALYLCASSPRTGNGYTFGSGTRLTVV.

This clonotype appeared a few times. The chain uses TRBV7-2 and TRBJ2-7, with D perhaps matching TRBD2 (6 bases). Trimming left V 5 bases short and J 0 bases short, with 14 bases between. The CDR3 covers 15 residues. The germline V gene has CDR1 SGHTA and CDR2 FQGNSA. The DNA of the CDR3 is TGTGCCAGCAGCCCACCGGGGAGGAGCTCCTACGAGCAGTACTTC. Its translation: CASSPPGRSSYEQYF.

The V call is TRBV5-1, the J call TRBJ1-6; D is undetermined. Germline loops: CDR1 SGHRS, CDR2 YFSETQ. The germline V and J ends were trimmed by 4 bases and 5 bases, with 7 bases remaining between them. This CDR3 is 13 amino acids long. The CDR3 DNA follows: TGCGCCAGCAGCATCCAGCATAATTCACCCCTCCACTTT. It specifies CASSIQHNSPLHF.

This clonotype was seen more than once but under ten times. The chain couples TRBV7-2 to TRBJ2-5; D uncertain. CDR3 length equals 14 residues. V was pared by 2 bases and J by 0 bases, with 7 bases between. CDR1 SGHTA and CDR2 FQGNSA come from the germline V gene. CDR3 residues: CASSLSDHQETQYF. The CDR3 DNA reads as TGTGCCAGCAGCTTAAGTGACCACCAAGAGACCCAGTACTTC.

This rearrangement joins TRBV20-1 to TRBJ2-6, with D uncertain. Germline V lookup: CDR1 DFQATT, CDR2 SNEGSKA (reference sequence). The CDR3 totals 15 residues. With 1 base removed from V and 0 bases from J, the gap between germline ends came to 7 bases. CDR3: CSARGTPSGANVLTF. The CDR3, as DNA: TGCAGTGCTAGAGGTACACCCTCTGGGGCCAACGTCCTGACTTTC.

V is TRBV20-1 and J is TRBJ2-5, with D perhaps TRBD1 (6 bases). Per the germline V gene, CDR1 is DFQATT and CDR2 is SNEGSKA (reference sequence). V was pared by 3 bases and J by 5 bases, with 10 bases between. This CDR3 region has 12 residues. The CDR3: CSARDSSETQYF. The DNA of the CDR3 is TGCAGTGCTAGGGACAGTTCGGAGACCCAGTACTTC.

The chain recombines TRBV6-4 with TRBJ2-3; TRBD1 aligns across 11 bases. The CDR3 extends over 17 amino acids. Losses at the gene ends were 6 bases for V and 3 bases for J; bases not matched to a gene: 11. Germline CDR1 reads MRHNA; CDR2 reads SNTAGT. CDR3 in DNA: TGTGCCAGCAGCCCTATATGGGGGACAGGGGGGACAGATACGCAGTATTTT. Protein product: CASSPIWGTGGTDTQYF.

Notes on this clonotype: Germline and junction disagree at one end, which may indicate a read error. The chain uses TRBV7-9 and TRBJ2-2; 8 nucleotides align to TRBD1. Germline V gene data show CDR1 as SEHNR and CDR2 as FQNEAQ (reference sequence). The CDR3 runs to 14 residues. CDR3 amino acids: CASSPTGGSGELFF. In DNA form, the CDR3 reads TGTGCTAGCAGCCCCACAGGGGGGAGCGGGGAGCTGTTTTTT.

This clonotype was seen many times. This chain links TRBV7-2 with TRBJ1-5, with a tentative D call TRBD1 (6 bases). Germline values: CDR1 SGHTA, CDR2 FQGNSA. The CDR3 covers 15 residues. The ends were cut back, 5 bases at V and 4 bases at J, with 15 bases in the middle. The CDR3 reads CASSLNRGANQPQHF. As DNA, the CDR3 is TGTGCCAGCAGCCTCAATAGGGGGGCGAATCAGCCCCAGCATTTT.

The chain combines TRBV30 with TRBJ1-5; TRBD1 matches at 7 bases. J lost 4 bases, V lost 5 bases, and 11 bases had no gene match. The germline V gene encodes CDR1 GTSNPN and CDR2 SVGIG (reference sequence). This CDR3 is built from 15 residues. The CDR3 nucleotides are TGTGCCTGGGGAACAGGGGCTCCCCCTAATCAGCCCCAGCATTTT. Protein: CAWGTGAPPNQPQHF.

This clonotype appeared a few times. J is TRBJ2-5 and V is TRBV7-2; a possible D gene is TRBD1 (6 bases). The J call is in doubt because the DNA end fits TRBJ2-1 better. Germline CDR1 SGHTA, CDR2 FQGNSA. CDR3 size: 16 residues. The CDR3 sequence: CASSLVGTKSYNEQFF. Written as DNA, the CDR3 is TGTGCCAGCAGCTTAGTTGGGACAAAGTCCTACAATGAGCAGTTCTTC.

The chain combines TRBV5-1 with TRBJ2-1; 7 bases align to TRBD2. The germline gives CDR1 SGHRS, CDR2 YFSETQ. With 7 bases clipped from V and 5 bases from J, the junction kept 24 bases outside the gene matches. This CDR3 has 19 residues. The CDR3 loop reads CASGTRAGTKKGGNNEQFF. CDR3 coding DNA: TGCGCCAGCGGCACCAGGGCCGGGACTAAAAAGGGAGGGAACAATGAGCAGTTCTTC.

Note on this clonotype: A much larger clone is a single base away; this may be a read error. The chain recombines TRBV7-9 with TRBJ1-2; D possibly corresponds to TRBD1 (6 bases). Trimming removed 4 bases at V and 7 bases at J, with 16 bases between. Germline-derived CDR1 and CDR2 are SEHNR and FQNEAQ (reference sequence). CDR3 length: 14 amino acids. The CDR3 loop reads CASSSLDGGPGYTF. In nucleotides, the CDR3 is TGTGCCAGCAGCTCCCTGGACGGGGGGCCTGGCTACACCTTC.

A few counts support this clonotype. V usage is TRBV6-5 and J usage is TRBJ1-4, with D tentatively TRBD1 (5 bases). This CDR3 region has 17 residues. Per germline, CDR1 MNHEY and CDR2 SVGAGI. Trimming took off 2 bases at V and 0 bases at J, with 13 bases between the two ends. CDR3 bases: TGTGCCAGCAGTTACAGGGGCCCCGGGGCAACTAATGAAAAACTGTTTTTT. It yields the protein CASSYRGPGATNEKLFF.

The CDR3 here is CASSKKQGGIGTDTQYF. The DNA of the CDR3 is TGCGCCAGCAGCAAGAAACAGGGGGGAATTGGCACAGATACGCAGTATTTT. The chain carries TRBV5-1 and TRBJ2-3; 8 bases fit TRBD1. Germline CDR1 is SGHRS and CDR2 is YFSETQ. The CDR3 sequence is 17 residues long. The V segment lost 4 bases and the J segment 1 base; nucleotides outside the gene matches: 11.

This CDR3 reads CSASLFRGDRRRYEQYF. The CDR3 bases are TGCAGTGCTAGTCTATTTAGAGGGGACAGGAGACGTTACGAGCAGTACTTC. The J gene is TRBJ2-7, the V gene TRBV20-1, with TRBD1 matching 8 bases. V lost 3 bases to trimming and J lost 4 bases; unmatched junction nucleotides: 17. Per the germline V gene, CDR1 is DFQATT and CDR2 is SNEGSKA (reference sequence). The length of the CDR3 is 17 residues.

The rearrangement links TRBV6-1 to TRBJ2-2; the match to TRBD2 covers 11 bases. V gave up 2 bases and J gave up 2 bases; unmatched junction bases: 4. CDR1 and CDR2 from the germline V gene are MNHNS and SASEGT. The CDR3 runs to 17 residues. CDR3 in DNA: TGTGCCAGCAGTGAACTAGCGGGGGGCTTAAACACCGGGGAGCTGTTTTTT. The encoded protein is CASSELAGGLNTGELFF.

The table lists this clonotype with a few counts. The gene calls are TRBV11-3 and TRBJ1-2, with TRBD1 matching 8 bases. The CDR3 extends over 15 amino acids. Germline CDR1 is SGHNT and CDR2 is YENEEA. With 5 bases clipped from V and 1 base from J, the junction kept 6 bases outside the gene matches. CDR3 nucleotide sequence: TGTGCCAGCAGCCCAGGGACAGGAGTTAACTATGGCTACACCTTC. Encoded protein: CASSPGTGVNYGYTF.

A few counts support this clonotype. The chain combines TRBV6-2 or TRBV6-3 with TRBJ2-5; weak D call: TRBD1 (6 bases). V was pared by 4 bases and J by 4 bases, with 19 bases between. This CDR3 comprises 16 residues. CDR1 MNHEY and CDR2 SVGEGT come from the germline V gene. The CDR3, as DNA: TGTGCCAGCAGTTCGGGGCAGGGGCATTTTGGAGAGACCCAGTACTTC. Translating gives CASSSGQGHFGETQYF.

This clonotype appeared a few times. The rearrangement joins TRBV7-2 to TRBJ2-5; 9 nucleotides agree with TRBD2. There are 17 residues in the CDR3. Unmatched junction bases numbered 7, after V lost 1 base and J lost 1 base. Germline values: CDR1 SGHTA, CDR2 FQGNSA. The CDR3 protein is CASSLGVLAGFQETQYF. DNA of the CDR3: TGTGCCAGCAGCTTAGGGGTTCTAGCGGGGTTCCAAGAGACCCAGTACTTC.

The chain recombines TRBV6-1 with TRBJ1-4, with 9 bases that match TRBD1. Germline CDR1 MNHNS, CDR2 SASEGT. The CDR3 is 13 residues long. Losses at the gene ends were 7 bases for V and 8 bases for J; bases not matched to a gene: 5. DNA for the CDR3: TGTGCCAGCAATGGACAGGGGAACGAAAAACTGTTTTTT. Encoded protein: CASNGQGNEKLFF.

V gene TRBV20-1 combines with J gene TRBJ1-5; D is possibly TRBD1 (6 bases). V lost 0 bases to trimming and J lost 5 bases, with 14 bases between them. In germline, CDR1 is DFQATT, CDR2 SNEGSKA (reference sequence). CDR3 size: 15 residues. CDR3 amino acids: CSARDAQGRHQPQHF. CDR3 in DNA: TGCAGTGCTAGAGATGCGCAGGGGCGGCATCAGCCCCAGCATTTT.

There are a few counts of this clonotype. The rearrangement uses TRBV4-2 and TRBJ2-2; a possible D gene is TRBD2 (6 bases). V was pared by 1 base and J by 6 bases, with 12 bases between. The CDR3 has 15 residues. Germline V gene data show CDR1 as LGHNA and CDR2 as YNFKEQ. CDR3 region: CASSQAAGRSGELFF. The CDR3 DNA sequence: TGTGCCAGCAGCCAAGCGGCAGGGAGGTCCGGGGAGCTGTTTTTT.